The present TCR beta chain was sequenced within a study of blood T cells in healthy people across ages. General observations from the study: It was held that the diversity estimates obtained from one million T cells were underestimates. A roughly linear fall in TCR beta diversity per million T cells was seen with increasing age.

This CDR3 has 17 residues. The V and J ends lost 6 bases and 2 bases, in that order; junction bases with no gene match: 12. Germline CDR1 is SGHTA and CDR2 is FQGTGA. Sample-barcoded 5' priming and a J-beta primer mix drove a second PCR of about 7 to 11 cycles. MiXCR, applied by TCRdb to the 5' RACE reads, yields one record per CDR3 protein. This table has about 680,000 distinct CDR3 sequences, about 52% appearing once. Comment on this clonotype: What it recognizes is unknown.

Each donor gave approximately 9.1 milliliters of peripheral blood. The total RNA that was extracted per sample amounted to at least 5.5 micrograms. This chain joins TRBV7-3 and TRBJ2-5; 10 bases align to TRBD2. Sequencing was done on a sample of blood. The clonotype was recovered from a woman aged 55-70 years in good health. DNA of the CDR3: TGTGCCAGCAGAATTATCGCTAGCGGGAGTTATCAAGAGACCCAGTACTTC. As protein: CASRIIASGSYQETQYF.